The sequence of this T cell receptor (beta chain) was determined in a study of shared clonotypes between healthy human individuals. Study details: The donors, a couple of women and a few men, were aged 18 to 49.

V was pared by 8 bases and J by 5 bases, with 11 bases of the junction left unmatched. The germline CDR1 and CDR2 sequences are MNHEY and SMNVEV (reference sequence). This CDR3 contains 14 residues. Original processing methods: Sequence data from immunoSEQ were junction-only and lacked quality scores; consequently, filtering differed. Here immunoSEQ multiplex PCR was the method, and the copy in TCRdb shows in-frame clones only, minus some. That table gives V, J and clone size, and the DNA gave D and trimming. The top ten clones hold around 1.7% of a sample with millions of clones, about 93% of them seen once. Positive CCR7 selection of CD45RO-negative cells yielded the naive CD8 cells, and terminally differentiated effector memory CD45RA+ cells were excluded. All of the donors resided in Nashville, Tennessee, and each was a Caucasian adult.

The material sequenced was naive CD8+ T cells from PBMCs. The receptor was isolated from a man younger than 35 in good health. Some clones in this sample may be carry-over from other donors' samples. The chain joins TRBV27 to TRBJ2-5; 7 nucleotides align to TRBD2. The CDR3 is CASSVRGNRETQYF. CDR3 DNA sequence: TGTGCCAGCTCAGTGCGGGGGAACCGGGAGACCCAGTACTTC.